This is a list of T cell receptor beta chains from one sample in a study of technical replicates of blood from several donors. Repertoires were generated with immunoSEQ multiplex PCR, while TCRdb's copy carries only in-frame clones and drops some. The sample contains approximately 100,000 clones, over 95% of which appear only once. Source material: T cells isolated from PBMCs. The receptors stem from a human donor in good health. CDR3s leave out the opening cysteine and the closing phenylalanine or tryptophan.

>TRBJ1-1|TRBV5-1
ASSLVGSGTEAF
>TRBJ1-5|TRBV10-3
AISATGPYSNQPQH
>TRBJ2-1|TRBV5-5
ASMRTGGLFTNSYNEQF
>TRBJ1-5|TRBV6-1
ASSAGVPWQEPQH
>TRBJ2-1|TRBV29-1
SLEGAVDNEQF
>TRBJ1-6|TRBV7-3
ASSLGGGGNSPLH
>TRBJ2-2|TRBV29-1
SVEWGPGELF
>TRBJ2-7|TRBV10-3
AISDSPQGTYEQY
>TRBJ2-5|TRBV5-4
ASSPLAGGLETQY
>TRBJ1-5|TRBV10-1
ASSRQGDQPQH
>TRBJ2-7|TRBV5-5
ASSAQGQGTYEQY
>TRBJ1-5|TRBV28
ASRRFGQGNQPQH
>TRBJ2-7|TRBV30
AWSPPGFSGGVYEQY
>TRBJ2-1|TRBV9
ASSEGLSYTEQF
>TRBJ2-2|TRBV5-4
ASSPGTGNTGELF
>TRBJ1-3|TRBV6-1
ASSLTGAGNTIY
>TRBJ1-1|TRBV30
AQSGGETEAF
>TRBJ2-3|TRBV5-4
ASSWVGGAGDTQY
>TRBJ2-7|TRBV18
ASSRIGTGTYEQY
>TRBJ2-7|TRBV6-1
ASKLAGALLEQY
>TRBJ1-1|TRBV5-1
ASSPATGAHTEAF
>TRBJ1-5|TRBV15
ATAGGREDQPQH
>TRBJ2-1|TRBV7-2
ASTSYGTSGLMWF
>TRBJ2-1|TRBV19
ASSSGQGYNEQF
>TRBJ2-1|TRBV2
ASSGGRYGEQF
>TRBJ2-7|TRBV27
ASSAARTSELSYEQY
>TRBJ2-3|TRBV5-1
ASSSGLAGEADTQY
>TRBJ2-1|TRBV6-5
ASSSTWRGRNEQF
>TRBJ2-4|TRBV11-2
ASSLGMGQGIVTKNIQY
>TRBJ1-1|TRBV5-1
ASSLGSVGTEAF
>TRBJ2-5|TRBV6-5
ASSSRSWGGETQY
>TRBJ1-6|TRBV23-1
ASSQIPRGQPNSPLH
>TRBJ2-1|TRBV19
ASSISGFDEQF
>TRBJ2-3|TRBV19
ASRPQASSRPDTQY
>TRBJ2-5|TRBV28
ASGPETQY
>TRBJ2-2|TRBV6-5
ASSYSRGDTGELF
>TRBJ1-6|TRBV15
ATSRQGSSPLH
>TRBJ1-5|TRBV19
ASSMFLGASNQPQH
>TRBJ2-7|TRBV6-1
ASSARVRNPIEQY
>TRBJ2-1|TRBV6-6
ASSYSKTGLVNEQF
>TRBJ1-1|TRBV5-1
ASSPRAGDTEAF
>TRBJ1-1|TRBV18
ASSRQGSTESTEAF
>TRBJ2-1|TRBV27
ASFGLAGLREQF
>TRBJ1-1|TRBV18
ASSPLNGLAAAEAF
>TRBJ1-5|TRBV18
ASSRAGYQPQH
>TRBJ1-5|TRBV11-2
ASSLGHNQPQH
>TRBJ2-2|TRBV14
ASSLLSGGTGELF
>TRBJ1-2|TRBV6-5
AGSMQGYGYT
>TRBJ2-1|TRBV28
ASSWGTSRDEQF
>TRBJ1-5|TRBV7-9
ASSAGTDNQPQH
>TRBJ2-1|TRBV6-5
ASRGLAGAPEQF
>TRBJ2-5|TRBV19
ASTTGQGNQETQY
>TRBJ2-2|TRBV6-4
ASSDSRQGDTGELF
>TRBJ2-3|TRBV5-6
ASSSLLAGLASTDTQY
>TRBJ2-2|TRBV5-4
ASSLQGFATGELF